Listed here are 16 T cell receptor beta chains from one sample, sequenced in a study of cytomegalovirus exposure and HLA in healthy donors. PCR used 60 Vbeta primers and 13 Jbeta primers. The data were produced by immunoSEQ multiplex PCR, yet TCRdb's version contains in-frame clones alone and is incomplete. The data show over 150,000 clones, more than 70% seen once. Sequencing was done on a sample of PBMCs. Every receptor here comes from a boy younger than 10 in good health and CMV-seronegative.

The rearrangement joins TRBV11-1 to TRBJ1-3, with 7 bases aligning to TRBD1. Germline values: CDR1 SGHAT, CDR2 FQDESV (reference sequence). V trimming: 3 bases; J trimming: 0 bases; junction bases outside the gene matches: 2. There are 15 residues in the CDR3. The DNA for the CDR3 is TGTGCCAGCAGCTTCGAGGGGGCCTCTGGAAACACCATATATTTT. It encodes CASSFEGASGNTIYF.

The rearrangement joins TRBV6-1 to TRBJ2-5; 8 bases are a match to TRBD1. V trimming: 6 bases; J trimming: 7 bases; junction bases outside the gene matches: 10. The CDR3 is 14 residues long. Germline V CDR1 and CDR2: MNHNS, SASEGT. The CDR3 sequence: CASRGRGQGWTQYF. In DNA form, the CDR3 reads TGTGCCAGCAGAGGACGAGGACAGGGATGGACCCAGTACTTC.

The V and J genes are TRBV15 and TRBJ2-4; D is perhaps TRBD2 (6 bases). The CDR3 runs to 17 residues. Germline V lookup: CDR1 LNHNV, CDR2 YYDKDF (reference sequence). V was cut by 1 base and J by 0 bases, with 13 bases left in between. The CDR3 sequence: CATSRGGTDLAKNIQYF. The CDR3 nucleotides are TGTGCCACCAGCAGAGGCGGGACGGATCTAGCCAAAAACATTCAGTACTTC.

This clone has just a few counts. The chain couples TRBV10-3 to TRBJ2-1, with D unclear. The CDR3 sequence is 15 residues long. Germline V lookup: CDR1 ENHRY, CDR2 SYGVKD. V gave up 4 bases and J gave up 0 bases, with 10 bases separating them. The CDR3: CAISVSHGSYNEQFF. The CDR3 DNA sequence: TGTGCCATCAGTGTGTCCCACGGCTCCTACAATGAGCAGTTCTTC.

V and J are TRBV20-1 and TRBJ1-2; 9 bases fit TRBD1. CDR1 DFQATT and CDR2 SNEGSKA come from the germline V gene (reference sequence). The CDR3 has 11 amino acids. CDR3 protein: CRDRGFYGYTF. The CDR3 bases are TGCAGGGACAGGGGCTTCTATGGCTACACCTTC.

The chain links TRBV7-6 to TRBJ2-3, with 10 nucleotides matching TRBD2. Germline V lookup: CDR1 SGHVS, CDR2 FNYEAQ. The V segment lost 3 bases and the J segment 1 base; nucleotides outside the gene matches: 7. The CDR3 has 17 residues. This CDR3 is CASSLRTSGGGTDTQYF. CDR3 coding DNA: TGTGCCAGCAGCTTGCGGACTAGCGGAGGGGGCACAGATACGCAGTATTTT.

For this clone: In the same sample, other DNA sequences code for this CDR3. The chain employs TRBV5-1 and TRBJ2-2; D perhaps matches TRBD1 (5 bases). Germline assignment: CDR1 SGHRS and CDR2 YFSETQ. The V gene lost 1 base and the J gene lost 1 base, with 8 bases spanning the gap. The CDR3 has 15 residues. In DNA, the CDR3 is TGCGCCAGCAGCTTGCTCCAGGGGAACACCGGGGAGCTGTTTTTT. It translates to CASSLLQGNTGELFF.

In DNA, the CDR3 is TGTGCCAGCAGGGAGACAGGGGATCGGCTGAACACTGAAGCTTTCTTT. Translation: CASRETGDRLNTEAFF. The chain carries TRBV28 and TRBJ1-1; 8 nucleotides line up with TRBD1. The CDR3 spans 16 residues. With 6 bases clipped from V and 0 bases from J, the junction kept 9 bases outside the gene matches. Germline CDR1 reads MDHEN; CDR2 reads SYDVKM.

This rearrangement joins TRBV4-2 to TRBJ1-2; D unresolved. Trimming took 2 bases from V and 2 from J, leaving 15 bases between them. Germline CDR1 and CDR2: LGHNA and YNFKEQ. The CDR3 runs 16 residues. The CDR3 is CASSQSTASTNYGYTF. CDR3 DNA: TGTGCCAGCAGCCAATCCACAGCCTCCACAAACTATGGCTACACCTTC.

The V call is TRBV2, the J call TRBJ2-7; TRBD2 might be the D (5 bases). Germline assignment: CDR1 SNHLY and CDR2 FYNNEI. V gave up 0 bases and J gave up 2 bases, with 11 bases separating them. This CDR3 region has 15 residues. DNA of the CDR3: TGTGCCAGCAGTGAAGCCTCGGGGATTCCCTACGAGCAGTACTTC. Its protein product is CASSEASGIPYEQYF.

The chain has TRBV6-1 and TRBJ1-4; D is perhaps TRBD1 (5 bases). CDR1 and CDR2 (germline): MNHNS, SASEGT. This CDR3 spans 15 amino acids. V was cut by 6 bases and J by 5 bases, with 16 bases left in between. CDR3 residues: CASRPGTAQNEKLFF. CDR3 nucleotide sequence: TGTGCCAGCAGGCCCGGGACTGCCCAGAATGAAAAACTGTTTTTT.

The CDR3 loop reads CASSLLDRADYGYTF. The CDR3 nucleotides read TGCGCCAGCAGCCTCCTGGACAGGGCCGATTATGGCTACACCTTC. The V call is TRBV4-1, the J call TRBJ1-2; 8 nucleotides match TRBD1. V dropped 4 bases and J dropped 5; count of bases not matched to a gene: 9. The CDR3 is made up of 15 amino acids. CDR1 and CDR2 from the germline V gene are MGHRA and YSYEKL.

This clone showed up just once. The rearrangement joins TRBV7-3 to TRBJ2-2, with no clear D. This CDR3 is 12 amino acids long. Between the trimmed V and J ends, which lost 2 bases and 7 bases, there was a span of 5 bases. Germline V gives CDR1 SGHTA, CDR2 FQGTGA. CDR3: CASSLELGELFF. CDR3 bases: TGTGCCAGCAGCTTAGAGCTCGGGGAGCTGTTTTTT. Full variable domain (outside the CDR3, taken from reference TRBV7-3 and TRBJ2-2): GAGVSQTPSNKVTEKGKYVELRCDPISGHTALYWYRQSLGQGPEFLIYFQGTGAADDSGLPNDRFFAVRPEGSVSTLKIQRTERGDSAVYLCASSLELGELFFGEGSRLTVL.

This clone was detected only a few times. The chain employs TRBV6-6 and TRBJ2-3; 10 nucleotides match TRBD2. J was trimmed by 5 bases and V by 6 bases; bases with no gene match: 11. This CDR3 is built from 16 residues. Germline lookup yields CDR1 MNHNY and CDR2 SVGAGI (reference sequence). The CDR3 spells CASRIQAGGPGDTQYF. In nucleotides, the CDR3 is TGTGCCAGCAGGATTCAAGCGGGAGGGCCTGGAGATACGCAGTATTTT.

This clone was seen a handful of times. The V call is TRBV28, the J call TRBJ2-7, with 10 bases that match TRBD2. The V gene end was trimmed by 5 bases and the J gene end by 2 bases; junction bases not matched to a gene: 12. This CDR3 is built from 17 residues. CDR1 and CDR2 from the germline V gene are MDHEN and SYDVKM. The CDR3 DNA reads TGTGCCAGCAGTCATCCCGCCGGGCTAGCGGGAGCCTACGAGCAGTACTTC. It yields the protein CASSHPAGLAGAYEQYF.

The CDR3 spells CASFEGAPSTDTQYF. The CDR3 DNA sequence: TGCGCCAGCTTTGAGGGGGCGCCTAGCACAGATACGCAGTATTTT. This sequence joins TRBV5-1 and TRBJ2-3; TRBD1 matches at 7 bases. This CDR3 comprises 15 residues. The V gene's germline CDR1 is SGHRS and CDR2 YFSETQ. With V trimmed by 7 bases and J by 0 bases, 8 bases remained unmatched. Full variable domain (missing parts from reference TRBV5-1 and TRBJ2-3): KAGVTQTPRYLIKTRGQQVTLSCSPISGHRSVSWYQQTPGQGLQFLFEYFSETQRNKGNFPGRFSGRQFSNSRSEMNVSTLELGDSALYLCASFEGAPSTDTQYFGPGTRLTVL.